The 6 T cell receptor beta chains below were found in one sample sequenced in a study of CD8 T cells in ankylosing spondylitis. TCRdb reanalysed the 5' RACE reads using MiXCR and keeps one entry per CDR3 protein. Of some 250,000 distinct CDR3 sequences in the sample, roughly 10% were seen once. Material: blood, either unsorted or a sorted T cell fraction (not recorded which). These receptors all stem from a male donor with ankylosing spondylitis or in good health (not recorded which).

At least ten counts were recorded for this clonotype. The rearrangement uses TRBV12-3 or TRBV12-4 and TRBJ2-7; the D is unclear. The V and J ends lost 1 base and 5 bases respectively, with 21 bases between them. The CDR3 totals 17 residues. Written as DNA, the CDR3 is TGTGCCAGCAGTTTAGATGATAGGTCCAGGTGGTCCCACGAGCAGTACTTC. It codes for CASSLDDRSRWSHEQYF.

The chain combines TRBV20-1 with TRBJ2-3, with 7 bases fitting TRBD1. The CDR3 is 15 residues long. Germline-derived CDR1 and CDR2 are DFQATT and SNEGSKA (reference sequence). The V and J ends lost 6 bases and 2 bases, in that order; junction bases with no gene match: 11. The CDR3 nucleotides read TGCAGTGCGGGAGTGGGACAGAAAGCCACAGATACGCAGTATTTT. Translated, it gives CSAGVGQKATDTQYF.

In its sample, this clonotype was seen a few times. The chain combines TRBV28 with TRBJ2-1; D uncertain. Trimming took 8 bases from V and 5 from J, leaving 10 bases between them. This CDR3 has 12 residues. Looked up from germline, CDR1 is MDHEN and CDR2 is SYDVKM. The CDR3 sequence: CASHGVNNEQFF. The CDR3 nucleotides are TGTGCCAGCCACGGAGTAAACAATGAGCAGTTCTTC.

Ten or more counts support this clonotype. The rearrangement uses TRBV5-1 and TRBJ1-3; possibly TRBD1 for D (5 bases). Trimming left V 6 bases short and J 0 bases short, with 16 bases between. Germline V gene data show CDR1 as SGHRS and CDR2 as YFSETQ. The CDR3 runs to 16 residues. The chain's CDR3 is CASTKRGRSSGNTIYF. The CDR3 region has the DNA TGCGCCAGCACCAAAAGGGGCAGAAGCTCTGGAAACACCATATATTTT. The variable domain in full, with the rest retrieved from reference TRBV5-1 and TRBJ1-3, is KAGVTQTPRYLIKTRGQQVTLSCSPISGHRSVSWYQQTPGQGLQFLFEYFSETQRNKGNFPGRFSGRQFSNSRSEMNVSTLELGDSALYLCASTKRGRSSGNTIYFGEGSWLTVV.

This clonotype showed up many times. This rearrangement joins TRBV5-1 to TRBJ1-5; D possibly corresponds to TRBD1 (6 bases). The germline V gene encodes CDR1 SGHRS and CDR2 YFSETQ. There are 14 residues in the CDR3. Trimming removed 4 bases from V and 4 bases from J, with 12 bases in between. CDR3 sequence: CASSQTTGNQPQHF. The DNA of the CDR3 is TGCGCCAGCAGCCAGACTACAGGGAATCAGCCCCAGCATTTT.

This clonotype has at least ten counts. The gene calls are TRBV5-5 and TRBJ2-1, with no clear D. CDR3 length: 13 amino acids. In germline, CDR1 is SGHKS, CDR2 YYEKEE (reference sequence). The ends were cut back, 1 base at V and 5 bases at J, with 7 bases in the middle. The CDR3 coding sequence is TGTGCCAGCAGCTTGATACAGAACAATGAGCAGTTCTTC. Amino acid sequence: CASSLIQNNEQFF.